The entry below gives a single TCR beta chain sequence along with its context. Its specificity is unknown. Separate from the approximately 670-subject first cohort, the approximately 120-subject validation cohort was the one that the donors belonged to. This entry belongs to a study of cytomegalovirus exposure and HLA in healthy donors. The study's findings and limits: A subsequent analysis found that TCR clusters from the first cohort also tended to co-occur in the 110 or so validation repertoires, with about 94% of cluster scores above 0. Investigators reported some 150 TCR beta chains as tied to cytomegalovirus. Reportedly, diagnosis of cytomegalovirus status by the classifier showed high specificity and sensitivity.

Some clones are missing from TCRdb's copy, which holds only in-frame ones; the method was immunoSEQ multiplex PCR. Of roughly 100,000 clones in the sample, 85% to 90% were seen once. Germline CDR1 reads SNHLY; CDR2 reads FYNNEI. Trimming pared 3 bases from V and 0 bases from J, leaving 12 bases between. CDR3 length equals 16 residues. Sequencing was performed on PBMCs. The genes are TRBV2 and TRBJ1-3; unclear D gene. This TCR derives from a woman aged 18 to 35 in good health and CMV-seropositive. The CDR3 protein is CASSERAVHSGNTIYF. CDR3 bases: TGTGCCAGCAGTGAGAGGGCGGTACACTCTGGAAACACCATATATTTT.